This T cell receptor (beta chain) was identified in a study of long-term antiretroviral therapy in people with HIV. Study findings and constraints: Someone took the blood between about 2003 and 2018, maybe while older ART regimens were in use. For ART adherence, viral resistance and therapy changes, no data were available.

Every one of the donors gave at least one pre-ART PBMC sample and at least two post-ART PBMC samples. Cryopreserved PBMC, at roughly 0.85-11 million per sample, were present before DNA extraction. Germline V gene data show CDR1 as MNHEY and CDR2 as SVGAGI. Trimming removed 5 bases from V and 4 bases from J; junction bases left unmatched: 8. CDR3 length: 15 amino acids. It was version v3.0 of the immunoSEQ assay that was run at survey level. Libraries were prepared by immunoSEQ multiplex PCR; TCRdb keeps only in-frame clonotypes and omits some of them. The profile shows 20,000 or so clones, more than 80% of them singletons. Turning to this clone: The antigen remains unidentified.

The sequencing used unsorted PBMCs, collected 0.6 years after starting antiretroviral therapy. The sequence came from a young woman with HIV. V and J are TRBV6-5 and TRBJ1-1, with TRBD1 matching over 9 bases. The CDR3 here is CASSRDRALGTEAFF. CDR3 nucleotide sequence: TGTGCCAGCAGTCGGGACAGGGCTTTGGGCACTGAAGCTTTCTTT.